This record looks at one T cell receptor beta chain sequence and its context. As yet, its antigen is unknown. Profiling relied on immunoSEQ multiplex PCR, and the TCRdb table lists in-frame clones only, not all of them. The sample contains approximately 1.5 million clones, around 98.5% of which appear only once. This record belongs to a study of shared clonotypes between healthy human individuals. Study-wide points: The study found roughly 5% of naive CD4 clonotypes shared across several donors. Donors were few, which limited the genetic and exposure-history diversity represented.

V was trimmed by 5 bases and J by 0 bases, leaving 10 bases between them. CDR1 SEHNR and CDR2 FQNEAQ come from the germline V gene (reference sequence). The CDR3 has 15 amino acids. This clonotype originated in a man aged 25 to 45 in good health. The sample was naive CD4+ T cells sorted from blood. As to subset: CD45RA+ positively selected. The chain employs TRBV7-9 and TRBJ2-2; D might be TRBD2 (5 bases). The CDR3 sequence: CASSPRGANTGELFF. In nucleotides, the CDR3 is TGTGCCAGCAGCCCCCGGGGAGCGAACACCGGGGAGCTGTTTTTT.